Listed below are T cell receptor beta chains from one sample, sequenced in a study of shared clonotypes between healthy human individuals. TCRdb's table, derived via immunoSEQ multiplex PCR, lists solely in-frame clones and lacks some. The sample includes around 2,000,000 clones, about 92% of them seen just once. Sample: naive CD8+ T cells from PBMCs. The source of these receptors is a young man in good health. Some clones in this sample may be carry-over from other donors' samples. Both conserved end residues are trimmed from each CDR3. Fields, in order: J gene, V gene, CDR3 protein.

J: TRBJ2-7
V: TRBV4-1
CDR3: ASSQIPGPNSYEQY

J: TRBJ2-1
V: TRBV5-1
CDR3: ASSLEGGLSDEQF

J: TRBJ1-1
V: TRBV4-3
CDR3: ASSQGSRGTEAF

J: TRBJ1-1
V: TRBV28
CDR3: ASSIGRSTEAF

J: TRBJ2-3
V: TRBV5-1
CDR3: ASSFPSGYTDTQY

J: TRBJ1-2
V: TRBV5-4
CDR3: ASSLLSGGDYGYT

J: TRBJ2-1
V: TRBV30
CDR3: AWGSHRNEQF

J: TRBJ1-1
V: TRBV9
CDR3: ASSPYSGNTEAF

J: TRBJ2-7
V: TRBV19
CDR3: ASSITESSYEQY

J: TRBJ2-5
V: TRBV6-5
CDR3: ASSLSDRYQETQY

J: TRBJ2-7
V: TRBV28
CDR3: ASTESGQLFKQY

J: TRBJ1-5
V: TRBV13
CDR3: ASSAGGANQPQH

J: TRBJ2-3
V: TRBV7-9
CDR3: ASSSPLGQSTDTQY

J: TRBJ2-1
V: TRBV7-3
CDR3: ASSLGGLYYNEQF

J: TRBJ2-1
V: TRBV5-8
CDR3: ASSRTSGSYNEQF

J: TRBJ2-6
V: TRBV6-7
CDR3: ASSYSRTSGANVLT

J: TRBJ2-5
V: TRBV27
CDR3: ASRLGETQY

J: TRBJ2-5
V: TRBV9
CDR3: ASSPRGAQETQY

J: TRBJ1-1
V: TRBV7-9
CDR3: ASSPPAGVGTEAF

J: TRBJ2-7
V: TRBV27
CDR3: ASGEGREQY

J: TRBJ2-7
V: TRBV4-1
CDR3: ASSQGVGQGGGEQY

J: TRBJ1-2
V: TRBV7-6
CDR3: ASTPGGIYGYT

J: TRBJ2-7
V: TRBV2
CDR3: ASLGTYEQY

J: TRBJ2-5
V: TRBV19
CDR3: ASRAEFGQGQETQY

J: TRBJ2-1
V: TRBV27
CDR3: ASSAQGLAVYNEQF

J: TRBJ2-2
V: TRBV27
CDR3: ASSSWSNTGELF

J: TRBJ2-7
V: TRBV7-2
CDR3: ASSQDSRYEQY

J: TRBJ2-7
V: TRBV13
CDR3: ASSESGRAFEQY

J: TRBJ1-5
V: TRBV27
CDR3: ASSDRQGNQPQH

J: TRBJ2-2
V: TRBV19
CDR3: ASSIWAGELF

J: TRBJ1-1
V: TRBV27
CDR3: ASRVQGGGTEAF

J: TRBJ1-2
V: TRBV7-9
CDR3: ASSWRGPDAGDGYT

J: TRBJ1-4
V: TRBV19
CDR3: ASSDRTGRNEKLF

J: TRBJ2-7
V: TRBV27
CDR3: ASSDQLTSGSYEQY

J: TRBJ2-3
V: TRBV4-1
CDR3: ASSRLAGRTDTQY

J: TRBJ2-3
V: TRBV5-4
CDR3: ASSLTSADTQY

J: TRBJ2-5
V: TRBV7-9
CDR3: ASSGRRAARNQETQY

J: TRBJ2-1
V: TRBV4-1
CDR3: ASSQEGAGGLNEQF

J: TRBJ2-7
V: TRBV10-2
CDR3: ASSTSGTVQSYEQY

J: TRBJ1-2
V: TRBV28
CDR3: ASSLGAGYT

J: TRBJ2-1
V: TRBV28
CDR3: ASSYGDEQF

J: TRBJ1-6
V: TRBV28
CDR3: ASTIMGAINSPLH

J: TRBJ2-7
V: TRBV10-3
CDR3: AISVFSGQQVYEQY

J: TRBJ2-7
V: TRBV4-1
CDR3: ASSQGRLGGEQY

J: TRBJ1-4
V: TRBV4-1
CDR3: ASSQQQGAANEKLF

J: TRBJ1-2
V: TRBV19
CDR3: ASSISLTLLYGYT

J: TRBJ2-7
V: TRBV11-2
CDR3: ASSHTGGGSYEQY

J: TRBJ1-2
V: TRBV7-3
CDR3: ASSEGTGAGYT

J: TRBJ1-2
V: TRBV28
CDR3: ASSRLVYT

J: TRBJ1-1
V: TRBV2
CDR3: ASSGKTGISPEAF

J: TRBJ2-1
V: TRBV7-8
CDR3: ASSLARTTYNEQF

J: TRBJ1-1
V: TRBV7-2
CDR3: ASSQDRMNTEAF

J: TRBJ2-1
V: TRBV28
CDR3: ASSLRGWRELSSYNEQF

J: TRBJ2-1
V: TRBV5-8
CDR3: ASSLVPSDNEQF